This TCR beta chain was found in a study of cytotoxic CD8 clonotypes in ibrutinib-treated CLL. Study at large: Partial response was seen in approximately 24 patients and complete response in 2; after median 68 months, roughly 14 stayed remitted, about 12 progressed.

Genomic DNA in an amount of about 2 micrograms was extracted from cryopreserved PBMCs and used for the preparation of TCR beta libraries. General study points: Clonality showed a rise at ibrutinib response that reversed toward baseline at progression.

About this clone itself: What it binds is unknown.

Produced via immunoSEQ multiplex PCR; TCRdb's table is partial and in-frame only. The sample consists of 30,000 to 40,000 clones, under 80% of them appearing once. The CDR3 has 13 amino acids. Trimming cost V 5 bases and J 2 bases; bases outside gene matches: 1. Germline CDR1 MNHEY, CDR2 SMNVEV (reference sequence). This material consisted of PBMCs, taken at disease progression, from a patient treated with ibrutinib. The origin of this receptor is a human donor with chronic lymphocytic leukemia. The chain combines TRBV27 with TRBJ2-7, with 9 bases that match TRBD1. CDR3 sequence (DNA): TGTGCCAGCAGTGGGACAGGGACCTACGAGCAGTACTTC. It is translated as CASSGTGTYEQYF.